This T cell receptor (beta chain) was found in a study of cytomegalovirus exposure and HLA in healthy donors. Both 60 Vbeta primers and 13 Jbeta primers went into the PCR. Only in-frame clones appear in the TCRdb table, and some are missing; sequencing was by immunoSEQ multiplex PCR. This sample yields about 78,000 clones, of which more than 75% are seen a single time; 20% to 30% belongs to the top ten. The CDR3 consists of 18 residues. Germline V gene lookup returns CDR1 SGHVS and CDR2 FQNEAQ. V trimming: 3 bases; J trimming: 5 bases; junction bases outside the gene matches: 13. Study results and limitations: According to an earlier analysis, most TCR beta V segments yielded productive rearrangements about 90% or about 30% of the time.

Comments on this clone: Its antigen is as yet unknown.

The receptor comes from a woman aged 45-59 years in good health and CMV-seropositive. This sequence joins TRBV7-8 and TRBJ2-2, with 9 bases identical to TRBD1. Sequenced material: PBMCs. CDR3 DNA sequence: TGTGCCAGCAGCTTTACGTTCGGGACAGGGCGTATGACCGGGGAGCTGTTTTTT. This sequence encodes CASSFTFGTGRMTGELFF.